This entry is about one TCR beta chain. The sample comes from a study of CD8+ T cells in alopecia areata. Sequencing templates came from extracted RNA that was reverse transcribed into cDNA. Assay: immunoSEQ multiplex PCR; the TCRdb copy retains only in-frame clones and omits some. The sample has about 290,000 clones; 55% to 70% are singletons. The sample's treatment: oral pan-JAK inhibitor, 5-10 mg twice daily. The CDR3 contains 10 residues. CDR1 and CDR2 from the germline V gene are DFQATT and SNEGSKA (reference sequence). The clonotype was recovered from a human donor with alopecia areata. J is TRBJ2-5 and V is TRBV20-1; a possible D gene is TRBD1 (5 bases). Sequences were derived from CD4+ T cells sorted from blood, sampled at week 24, from a patient treated with tofacitinib. DNA for the CDR3: TGCAGCTACCTTAAAGGGGCCCAGTACTTC. Protein: CSYLKGAQYF.